The TCR beta chain under discussion was sequenced for a study of blood T cell repertoires in COVID-19. Study-level background: Material from acute and convalescent COVID-19 was sourced from the United States, Italy and Spain. In each case, the material was cDNA or gDNA derived from T cells, B-cell-depleted T cells, or PBMCs.

Generated by immunoSEQ multiplex PCR, the TCRdb table keeps only in-frame clones and is missing some. This sample has roughly 150,000 clones, with 60% to 80% found just once. J lost 7 bases, V lost 4 bases, and 7 bases had no gene match. Germline V gives CDR1 SGHRS, CDR2 YFSETQ. The CDR3 extends over 13 amino acids. The genes are TRBV5-1 and TRBJ2-7, with TRBD1 identical over 8 bases. This clonotype was sampled from a man aged 65-85 years with acute or convalescent COVID-19. Sequenced sample: peripheral blood. The chain's CDR3 is CASSIGQGREQYF. Written as DNA, the CDR3 is TGCGCCAGCAGCATCGGACAGGGTAGGGAGCAGTACTTC.